Each of the 28 T cell receptor beta chains below was sequenced from the same sample in a study of T cells in Graves' hyperthyroidism and ophthalmopathy. Researchers amplified the TCR beta CDR3 regions from RNA transcripts. First-round RT-PCR of the TCR CDR3 relied on the HTBI primer set. TCRdb redid the calling of the multiplex PCR reads with MiXCR, one entry per CDR3 protein. The table shows roughly 570,000 distinct CDR3 sequences, with about 43% occurring only once. Sequenced sample: peripheral blood or thyroid tissue (not recorded which). Source of these receptors: a woman in her late teens or twenties with Graves' hyperthyroidism.

This clonotype was seen ten or more times. This rearrangement joins TRBV20-1 to TRBJ2-7; D ambiguous. Per germline, CDR1 DFQATT and CDR2 SNEGSKA (reference sequence). The CDR3 covers 16 residues. Trimming removed 0 bases at V and 5 bases at J, with 20 bases between. CDR3 protein: CSARDPDAPTAHEQYF. CDR3 DNA: TGCAGTGCTAGAGACCCCGACGCGCCCACGGCCCACGAGCAGTACTTC.

The rearrangement links TRBV24-1 to TRBJ1-2; weak D call: TRBD1 (5 bases). Deletions cut 4 bases from V and 3 bases from J, with 41 bases between. The CDR3 length is 24 residues. The germline CDR1 and CDR2 sequences are KGHDR and SFDVKD. CDR3 amino acids: CATSDARSEAGTYNEQLMYYGYTF. The CDR3 DNA sequence: TGTGCCACCAGTGACGCCCGAAGCGAGGCAGGGACCTACAATGAGCAATTGATGTACTATGGCTACACCTTC.

The chain uses TRBV27 and TRBJ1-6; TRBD1 might be the D (5 bases). Germline CDR1 is MNHEY and CDR2 is SMNVEV (reference sequence). This CDR3 is built from 12 residues. The germline V and J ends were trimmed by 5 bases and 9 bases, with 8 bases remaining between them. The CDR3, as DNA: TGTGCCAGCAGTAACGGGGCTTCACCCCTCCACTTT. Translation gives CASSNGASPLHF.

V is TRBV24-1 and J is TRBJ1-5, with 7 positions matching TRBD1. The CDR3 extends over 12 amino acids. Germline V gives CDR1 KGHDR, CDR2 SFDVKD. The ends lost 10 bases at V and 2 bases at J; junction bases unmatched: 1. DNA of the CDR3: TGTGCCACAACAGGGGGCAATCAGCCCCAGCATTTT. It translates to CATTGGNQPQHF.

The chain links TRBV9 to TRBJ2-5, with 9 bases fitting TRBD1. This CDR3 is 17 amino acids long. The V segment lost 4 bases and the J segment 0 bases; nucleotides outside the gene matches: 10. Germline loops: CDR1 SGDLS, CDR2 YYNGEE. The CDR3 protein is CASSTRQGVRYQETQYF. The CDR3 nucleotides read TGTGCCAGCAGCACAAGACAGGGGGTGCGGTACCAAGAGACCCAGTACTTC.

The gene calls are TRBV20-1 and TRBJ1-5; 7 bases fit TRBD1. The germline gives CDR1 DFQATT, CDR2 SNEGSKA (reference sequence). This CDR3 is built from 15 residues. The trim removed 5 bases at V and 2 bases at J, leaving 9 bases unmatched. The CDR3 region has the DNA TGCAGTGCTTTCGACAGGGAAGCAGGCAATCAGCCCCAGCATTTT. Translating gives CSAFDREAGNQPQHF.

The chain has TRBV7-9 and TRBJ2-7; no reliable D call. With 2 bases removed from V and 4 bases from J, the gap between germline ends came to 15 bases. The CDR3 contains 15 residues. The germline CDR1 and CDR2 sequences are SEHNR and FQNEAQ (reference sequence). The CDR3 spells CASSLYSSGLYEQYF. CDR3 DNA: TGTGCCAGCAGCTTATACTCGAGTGGGCTTTACGAGCAGTACTTC.

In this sample, this clonotype turned up many times. The V call is TRBV11-2, the J call TRBJ1-6, with TRBD1 matching over 9 bases. This CDR3 contains 16 residues. The ends lost 3 bases at V and 2 bases at J; junction bases unmatched: 2. The germline V gene has CDR1 SGHAT and CDR2 FQNNGV. This chain's CDR3 is CASSLDRGPYNSPLHF. Written as DNA, the CDR3 is TGTGCCAGCAGCTTGGACAGGGGCCCCTATAATTCACCCCTCCACTTT.

This clonotype was found many times. The chain links TRBV6-5 to TRBJ1-5; D is possibly TRBD1 (5 bases). Germline CDR1 is MNHEY and CDR2 is SVGAGI. The CDR3 has 15 residues. V was trimmed by 2 bases and J by 3 bases, leaving 11 bases between them. The CDR3 coding sequence is TGTGCCAGCAGTTACCAGGGACGGGCCAATCAGCCCCAGCATTTT. It yields the protein CASSYQGRANQPQHF.

This clonotype was seen only a few times. One base away lies a much larger clone, so this may be a sequencing read error. The chain is built from TRBV12-3 or TRBV12-4 and TRBJ2-5; D is uncertain. V lost 3 bases, J lost 7 bases, and 15 bases lay in between. The CDR3 loop spans 14 amino acids. CDR3 bases: TGTGCCAGCAGTTTGGTCAGCGTTGTTAGGACCCAGTACTTC. Translation: CASSLVSVVRTQYF.

There are many counts of this clonotype. The chain uses TRBV20-1 and TRBJ2-2, with D uncertain. V gave up 6 bases and J gave up 9 bases, with 11 bases separating them. The CDR3 sequence is 11 residues long. In germline, CDR1 is DFQATT, CDR2 SNEGSKA (reference sequence). CDR3 in amino acids: CSAHRARELFF. The CDR3 DNA is TGCAGTGCCCACCGTGCGAGGGAGCTGTTTTTT.

This chain uses TRBV7-6 with TRBJ1-2; no definite D call. The V and J ends lost 5 bases and 3 bases respectively, with 16 bases between them. The CDR3 spans 15 residues. From germline, CDR1 is SGHVS and CDR2 FNYEAQ. DNA for the CDR3: TGTGCCAGCAGCCCAGCGGTGGTCAATGACTATGGCTACACCTTC. Translated: CASSPAVVNDYGYTF.

The CDR3: CASSRALGGPTDTQYF. In DNA, the CDR3 is TGTGCCAGCAGCCGAGCCCTCGGAGGGCCCACAGATACGCAGTATTTT. The chain recombines TRBV7-9 with TRBJ2-3; a weak D match, TRBD2 (6 bases). Deletions cut 5 bases from V and 2 bases from J, with 17 bases between. Germline V gene sequence: CDR1 SEHNR, CDR2 FQNEAQ (reference sequence). The CDR3 covers 16 residues.

This clonotype was seen repeatedly, ten times or more. The chain employs TRBV7-9 and TRBJ1-1; D gene unclear. V shed 3 bases and J shed 3 bases, with 5 bases lying between them. The germline V gene encodes CDR1 SEHNR and CDR2 FQNEAQ (reference sequence). This CDR3 is built from 12 residues. The CDR3 DNA reads as TGTGCCAGCAGCTTTGAATACACTGAAGCTTTCTTT. This sequence encodes CASSFEYTEAFF.

In its sample, this clonotype was seen many times. This chain uses TRBV6-1 with TRBJ2-7, with D unresolved. CDR3 length: 12 residues. Germline V lookup: CDR1 MNHNS, CDR2 SASEGT. V was trimmed by 8 bases and J by 3 bases, leaving 11 bases between them. The CDR3, as DNA: TGTGCCAGCCTCCTGGGCGGCTACGAGCAGTACTTC. It codes for CASLLGGYEQYF.

J is TRBJ1-2 and V is TRBV20-1, with 8 bases aligning to TRBD1. V shed 8 bases and J 4 bases; nucleotides not matched to a gene: 3. The germline V gene encodes CDR1 DFQATT and CDR2 SNEGSKA (reference sequence). This CDR3 comprises 11 residues. The CDR3 here is CSKGQVYGYTF. The CDR3 DNA reads as TGCAGTAAGGGACAGGTCTATGGCTACACCTTC.

This chain links TRBV5-4 with TRBJ1-2, with D possibly TRBD1 on 6 matching bases. The ends were cut back, 4 bases at V and 3 bases at J, with 19 bases in the middle. The CDR3 spans 16 residues. Germline CDR1 SGHNT, CDR2 YYREEE (reference sequence). CDR3 protein: CASSPTADSGYYGYTF. In nucleotides, the CDR3 is TGTGCCAGCAGCCCAACCGCGGACAGTGGTTACTATGGCTACACCTTC. Complete variable domain (other parts from reference TRBV5-4 and TRBJ1-2): ETGVTQSPTHLIKTRGQQVTLRCSSQSGHNTVSWYQQALGQGPQFIFQYYREEENGRGNFPPRFSGLQFPNYSSELNVNALELDDSALYLCASSPTADSGYYGYTFGSGTRLTVV.

This clonotype showed up many times. This rearrangement joins TRBV29-1 to TRBJ2-2; TRBD2 matches at 13 bases. Germline loops: CDR1 SQVTM, CDR2 ANQGSEA. CDR3 length: 18 residues. The V and J ends lost 7 bases and 4 bases, in that order; junction bases with no gene match: 15. The CDR3 DNA reads TGCAGCGCGGACAGGGACGGGACTAGCGGGATTGGCACCGGGGAGCTGTTTTTT. Protein sequence: CSADRDGTSGIGTGELFF.

This clonotype has more than one count but fewer than ten. The chain has TRBV14 and TRBJ1-2, with D maybe TRBD1 (6 bases). Germline V gives CDR1 SGHDN, CDR2 FVKESK. This CDR3 region has 13 residues. Trimming removed 1 base from V and 4 bases from J, with 7 bases in between. This CDR3 is CASSQGGGYGYTF. The CDR3 nucleotides read TGTGCCAGCAGCCAAGGAGGGGGCTATGGCTACACCTTC.

This chain joins TRBV7-2 and TRBJ2-5; D remains unclear. The assigned J gene may be wrong: the sequence end matches TRBJ2-1 better. The germline CDR1 and CDR2 sequences are SGHTA and FQGNSA. This CDR3 is 14 amino acids long. The CDR3, as DNA: TGTGCCAGCAGCCCCCGAATAATGGACAATGAGCAGTTCTTC. This encodes CASSPRIMDNEQFF.

The chain is built from TRBV29-1 and TRBJ1-5, with 8 bases fitting TRBD1. Trimming took 8 bases from V and 6 from J; bases not matched to a gene: 6. The V gene's germline CDR1 is SQVTM and CDR2 ANQGSEA. The CDR3 runs to 12 residues. The CDR3 is CSPYRGSQPQHF. The CDR3 DNA follows: TGCAGCCCGTACAGGGGGAGTCAGCCCCAGCATTTT.

The table lists this clonotype with many counts. The chain combines TRBV9 with TRBJ2-7; possible D gene TRBD1, 7 bases. This CDR3 comprises 15 residues. The V end lost 0 bases, the J end lost 2 bases, and 12 bases lay between the germline ends. Germline assignment: CDR1 SGDLS and CDR2 YYNGEE. CDR3 nucleotides: TGTGCCAGCAGCGTAGGCGGGACAGAGACCTACGAGCAGTACTTC. Translated: CASSVGGTETYEQYF. Variable domain in full (rest from reference TRBV9 and TRBJ2-7): DSGVTQTPKHLITATGQRVTLRCSPRSGDLSVYWYQQSLDQGLQFLIQYYNGEERAKGNILERFSAQQFPDLHSELNLSSLELGDSALYFCASSVGGTETYEQYFGPGTRLTVT.

J is TRBJ2-7 and V is TRBV25-1; weak D call: TRBD1 (6 bases). V dropped 8 bases and J dropped 3 bases, with 17 bases sitting between them. The germline V gene has CDR1 MGHDK and CDR2 SYGVNS. The CDR3 extends over 14 amino acids. The CDR3 loop reads CASVESGDVYEQYF. CDR3 sequence (DNA): TGTGCCAGCGTTGAATCAGGGGATGTCTACGAGCAGTACTTC.

The genes are TRBV7-3 and TRBJ2-3; TRBD1 or TRBD2 may be the D gene (5 bases each). The CDR3 consists of 15 residues. CDR1 and CDR2 from the germline V gene are SGHTA and FQGTGA. Trimming pared 5 bases from V and 4 bases from J, leaving 16 bases between. The CDR3 DNA is TGTGCCAGCAGCCGCAGGGACGGGGCGGCAGATACGCAGTATTTT. Translating it yields CASSRRDGAADTQYF.

This clonotype was detected a few times. V is TRBV7-2 and J is TRBJ2-7, with 14 nucleotides matching TRBD2. The CDR3 consists of 13 residues. Germline V lookup: CDR1 SGHTA, CDR2 FQGNSA. V lost 5 bases and J lost 7; bases outside the gene matches: 1. CDR3 DNA: TGTGCCAGCAGCCGGACTAGCGGGAGGGAGCAGTACTTC. Protein: CASSRTSGREQYF.

This clonotype was detected only a few times. The chain joins TRBV15 to TRBJ2-5, with TRBD1 matching over 7 bases. The J segment lost 2 bases and the V segment lost 2 bases, leaving 8 bases of the junction unmatched. The germline CDR1 and CDR2 sequences are LNHNV and YYDKDF (reference sequence). CDR3 length: 16 residues. The CDR3 loop is CATSRRDSLYQETQYF. The CDR3 DNA is TGTGCCACCAGCAGAAGGGACAGCCTGTATCAAGAGACCCAGTACTTC.

For this clonotype: A much more abundant neighbour one base away suggests this may be a read error. The rearrangement links TRBV6-1 to TRBJ1-5; D is undetermined. Per germline, CDR1 MNHNS and CDR2 SASEGT. V was clipped by 2 bases and J by 6 bases, with 14 bases between them. The CDR3 covers 15 residues. CDR3 bases: TGTGCCAGCAGTGAATCCGGTGGGTTTGGTCAGCCCCAGCATTTT. This gives the protein CASSESGGFGQPQHF.

This chain connects TRBV2 to TRBJ2-6, with D uncertain. The CDR3 is made up of 9 amino acids. The V gene lost 6 bases and the J gene lost 14 bases, with 5 bases spanning the gap. CDR1 and CDR2 from the germline V gene are SNHLY and FYNNEI. The CDR3 DNA follows: TGTGCCAGCAGCGGAATCCTGACTTTC. It specifies CASSGILTF.